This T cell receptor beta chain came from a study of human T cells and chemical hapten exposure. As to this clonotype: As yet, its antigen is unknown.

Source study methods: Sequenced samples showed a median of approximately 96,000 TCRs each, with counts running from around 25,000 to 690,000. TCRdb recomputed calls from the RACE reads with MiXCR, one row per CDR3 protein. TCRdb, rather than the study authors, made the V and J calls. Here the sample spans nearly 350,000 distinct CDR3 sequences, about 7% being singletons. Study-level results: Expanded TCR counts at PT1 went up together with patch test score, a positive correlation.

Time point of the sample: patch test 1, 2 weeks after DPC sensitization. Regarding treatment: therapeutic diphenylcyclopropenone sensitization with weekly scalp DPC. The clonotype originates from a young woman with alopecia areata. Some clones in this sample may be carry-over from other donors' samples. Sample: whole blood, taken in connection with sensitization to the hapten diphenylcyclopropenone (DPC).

In DNA form, the CDR3 reads TGCGCCAGCAGCCAAGATGCGACAGGGGGCCTTTTGGACACTGAAGCTTTCTTT. As protein: CASSQDATGGLLDTEAFF. The chain couples TRBV4-3 to TRBJ1-1, with 10 bases fitting TRBD1. This CDR3 spans 18 amino acids. Germline V lookup: CDR1 LGHNA, CDR2 YSLEER. The V gene end was trimmed by 0 bases and the J gene end by 3 bases; junction bases not matched to a gene: 10.